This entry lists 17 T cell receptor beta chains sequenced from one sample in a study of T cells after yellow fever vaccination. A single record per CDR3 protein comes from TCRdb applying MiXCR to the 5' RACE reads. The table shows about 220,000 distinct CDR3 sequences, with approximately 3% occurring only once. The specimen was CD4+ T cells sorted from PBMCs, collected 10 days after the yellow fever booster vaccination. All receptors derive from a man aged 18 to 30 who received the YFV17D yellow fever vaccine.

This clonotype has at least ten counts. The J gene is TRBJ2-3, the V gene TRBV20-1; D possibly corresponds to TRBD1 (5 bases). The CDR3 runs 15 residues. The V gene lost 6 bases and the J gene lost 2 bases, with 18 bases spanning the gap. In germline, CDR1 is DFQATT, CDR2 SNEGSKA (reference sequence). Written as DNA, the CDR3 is TGCAGTGCGGAATCGGACACACGGAACACAGATACGCAGTATTTT. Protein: CSAESDTRNTDTQYF.

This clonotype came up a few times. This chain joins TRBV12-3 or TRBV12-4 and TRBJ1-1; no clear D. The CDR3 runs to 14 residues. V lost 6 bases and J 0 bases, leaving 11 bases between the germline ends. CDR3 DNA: TGTGCCAGCAGGACCAGCACTTTGAACACTGAAGCTTTCTTT. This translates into CASRTSTLNTEAFF.

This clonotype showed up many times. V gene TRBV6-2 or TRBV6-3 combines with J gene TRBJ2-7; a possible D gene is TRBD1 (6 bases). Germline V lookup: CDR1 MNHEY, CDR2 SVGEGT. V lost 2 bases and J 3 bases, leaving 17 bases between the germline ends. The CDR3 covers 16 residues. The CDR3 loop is CASSYPPRTANYEQYV. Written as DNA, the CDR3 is TGTGCCAGCAGTTACCCTCCGCGGACAGCGAACTACGAGCAGTACGTC.

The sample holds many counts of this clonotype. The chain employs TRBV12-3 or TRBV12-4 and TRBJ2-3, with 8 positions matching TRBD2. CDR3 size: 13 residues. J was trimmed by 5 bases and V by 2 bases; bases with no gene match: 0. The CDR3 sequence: CASSLLAGDTQYF. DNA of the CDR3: TGTGCCAGCAGTTTACTAGCGGGAGATACGCAGTATTTT.

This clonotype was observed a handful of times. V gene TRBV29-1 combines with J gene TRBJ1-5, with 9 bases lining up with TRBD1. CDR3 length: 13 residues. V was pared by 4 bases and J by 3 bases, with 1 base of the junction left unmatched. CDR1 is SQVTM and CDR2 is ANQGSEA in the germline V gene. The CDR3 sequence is CSVGQGDNQPQHF. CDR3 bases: TGCAGCGTTGGACAGGGGGACAATCAGCCCCAGCATTTT.

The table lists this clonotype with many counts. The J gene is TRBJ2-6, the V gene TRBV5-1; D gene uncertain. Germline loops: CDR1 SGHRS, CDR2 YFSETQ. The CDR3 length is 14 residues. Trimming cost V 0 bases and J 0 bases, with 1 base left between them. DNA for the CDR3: TGCGCCAGCAGCTTGGACTCTGGGGCCAACGTCCTGACTTTC. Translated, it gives CASSLDSGANVLTF.

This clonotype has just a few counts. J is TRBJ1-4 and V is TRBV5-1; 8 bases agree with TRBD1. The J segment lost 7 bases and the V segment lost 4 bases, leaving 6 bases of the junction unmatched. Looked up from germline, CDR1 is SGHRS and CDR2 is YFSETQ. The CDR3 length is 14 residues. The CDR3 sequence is CASSRTGLGEKLFF. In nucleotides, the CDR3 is TGCGCCAGCAGCAGGACAGGGTTGGGTGAAAAACTGTTTTTT. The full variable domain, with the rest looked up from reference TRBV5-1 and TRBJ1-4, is KAGVTQTPRYLIKTRGQQVTLSCSPISGHRSVSWYQQTPGQGLQFLFEYFSETQRNKGNFPGRFSGRQFSNSRSEMNVSTLELGDSALYLCASSRTGLGEKLFFGSGTQLSVL.

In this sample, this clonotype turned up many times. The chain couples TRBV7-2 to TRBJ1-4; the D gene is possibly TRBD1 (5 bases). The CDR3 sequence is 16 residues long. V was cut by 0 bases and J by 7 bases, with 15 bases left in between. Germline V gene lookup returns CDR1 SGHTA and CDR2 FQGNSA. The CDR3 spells CASSLASGAQGEKLFF. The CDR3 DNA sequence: TGTGCCAGCAGCTTAGCGTCGGGAGCCCAGGGTGAAAAACTGTTTTTT. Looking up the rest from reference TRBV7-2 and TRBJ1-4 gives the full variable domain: GAGVSQSPSNKVTEKGKDVELRCDPISGHTALYWYRQSLGQGLEFLIYFQGNSAPDKSGLPSDRFSAERTGGSVSTLTIQRTQQEDSAVYLCASSLASGAQGEKLFFGSGTQLSVL.

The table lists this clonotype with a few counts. CDR3 DNA: TGCAGTGCGGTCCGGGACAGGTTCTCCTACGAGCAGTACGTC. Translation: CSAVRDRFSYEQYV. The rearrangement uses TRBV20-1 and TRBJ2-7, with TRBD1 matching 8 bases. In germline, CDR1 is DFQATT, CDR2 SNEGSKA (reference sequence). V was pared by 6 bases and J by 0 bases, with 7 bases of the junction left unmatched. CDR3 length: 14 amino acids.

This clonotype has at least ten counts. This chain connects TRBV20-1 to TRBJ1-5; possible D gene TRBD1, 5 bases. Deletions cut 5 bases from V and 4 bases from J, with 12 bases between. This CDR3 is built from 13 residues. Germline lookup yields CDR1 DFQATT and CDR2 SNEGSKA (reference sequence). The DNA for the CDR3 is TGCAGTGCTCGCAGGGAGGGGAATCAGCCCCAGCATTTT. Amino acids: CSARREGNQPQHF.

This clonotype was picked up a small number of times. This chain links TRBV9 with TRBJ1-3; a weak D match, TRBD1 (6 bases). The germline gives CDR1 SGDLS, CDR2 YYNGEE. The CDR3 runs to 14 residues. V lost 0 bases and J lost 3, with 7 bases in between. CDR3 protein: CASSVGGLGNTIYF. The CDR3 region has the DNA TGTGCCAGCAGCGTAGGGGGGCTTGGAAACACCATATATTTT.

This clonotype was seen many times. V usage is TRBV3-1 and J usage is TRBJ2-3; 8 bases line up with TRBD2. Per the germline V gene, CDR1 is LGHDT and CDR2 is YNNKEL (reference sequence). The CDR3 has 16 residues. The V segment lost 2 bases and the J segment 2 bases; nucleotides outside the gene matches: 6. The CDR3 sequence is CASSQMAGGPTDTQYF. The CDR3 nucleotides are TGTGCCAGCAGCCAAATGGCGGGGGGCCCCACAGATACGCAGTATTTT.

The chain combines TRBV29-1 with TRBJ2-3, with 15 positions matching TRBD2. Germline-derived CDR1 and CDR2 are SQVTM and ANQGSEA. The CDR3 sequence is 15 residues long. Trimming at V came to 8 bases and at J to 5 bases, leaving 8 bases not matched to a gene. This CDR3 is CSSGTSGGIGDTQYF. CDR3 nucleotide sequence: TGCAGCTCCGGGACTAGCGGGGGGATAGGAGATACGCAGTATTTT.

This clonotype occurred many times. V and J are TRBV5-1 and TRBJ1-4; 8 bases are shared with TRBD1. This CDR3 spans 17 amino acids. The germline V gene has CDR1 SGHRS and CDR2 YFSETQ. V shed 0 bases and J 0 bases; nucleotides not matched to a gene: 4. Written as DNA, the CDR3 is TGCGCCAGCAGCTTGGGACAGGGGACTTCAACTAATGAAAAACTGTTTTTT. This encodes CASSLGQGTSTNEKLFF.

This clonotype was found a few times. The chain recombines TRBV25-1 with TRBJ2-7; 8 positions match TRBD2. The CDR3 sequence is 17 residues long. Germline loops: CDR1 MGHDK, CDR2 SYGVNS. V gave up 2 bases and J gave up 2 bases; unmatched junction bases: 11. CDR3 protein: CASSEPSLAGQTYEQYF. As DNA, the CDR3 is TGTGCCAGCAGTGAACCCTCCTTAGCGGGGCAAACCTACGAGCAGTACTTC.

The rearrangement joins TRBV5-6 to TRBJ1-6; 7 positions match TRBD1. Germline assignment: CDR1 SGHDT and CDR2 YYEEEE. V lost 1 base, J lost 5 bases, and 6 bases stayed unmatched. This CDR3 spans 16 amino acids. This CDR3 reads CASSLFDREDNSPLHF. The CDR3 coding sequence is TGTGCCAGCAGCTTGTTCGACAGGGAGGATAATTCACCCCTCCACTTT.

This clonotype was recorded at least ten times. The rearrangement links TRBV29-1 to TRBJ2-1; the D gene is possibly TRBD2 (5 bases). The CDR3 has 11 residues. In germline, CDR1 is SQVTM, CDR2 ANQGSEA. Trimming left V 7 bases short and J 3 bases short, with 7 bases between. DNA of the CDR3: TGCAGCGCCGGGGACTACAATGAGCAGTTCTTC. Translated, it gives CSAGDYNEQFF.